These 27 T cell receptor beta chains originate from one sample sequenced in a study of CD8+CD57+ T cells in acquired aplastic anemia. Genomic DNA acted as the template from which TCR beta VDJ combination and CDR3 sequence profiling were carried out. In TCRdb, the reads were re-called with MiXCR into one record per CDR3 protein. The table records some 180,000 distinct CDR3 sequences, approximately 46% of them present only once. The sample consisted of sorted CD4+, CD8+, or CD8+CD57+ T cells (not recorded which) from PBMCs. The receptor set was obtained from a human donor in good health.

This clonotype came up many times. The chain employs TRBV27 and TRBJ2-7, with 9 positions matching TRBD2. Germline V lookup: CDR1 MNHEY, CDR2 SMNVEV (reference sequence). This CDR3 comprises 15 residues. V was clipped by 0 bases and J by 6 bases; unmatched bases: 6. The DNA of the CDR3 is TGTGCCAGCAGTTTATCGAGGGCTAGCGGGATCGAGCAGTACTTC. Its protein product is CASSLSRASGIEQYF.

V is TRBV7-3 and J is TRBJ1-1; possible D gene TRBD1, 6 bases. The CDR3 has 15 residues. Germline V lookup: CDR1 SGHTA, CDR2 FQGTGA. Trimming took 2 bases from V and 0 from J, leaving 10 bases between them. DNA for the CDR3: TGTGCCAGCAGCTTATCGGGGGCTATGAACACTGAAGCTTTCTTT. Translating it yields CASSLSGAMNTEAFF.

This chain connects TRBV4-3 to TRBJ2-7; TRBD1 aligns across 8 bases. V shed 3 bases, J shed 0 bases, and the junction held 10 bases outside the gene matches. The CDR3 length is 17 residues. The germline V gene has CDR1 LGHNA and CDR2 YSLEER. The chain's CDR3 is CASSQGTRGPTSYEQYF. CDR3 bases: TGCGCCAGCAGCCAGGGGACCAGGGGGCCTACCTCCTACGAGCAGTACTTC.

This clonotype was detected only a few times. This chain uses TRBV7-6 with TRBJ1-1, with D maybe TRBD1 (5 bases). V was pared by 1 base and J by 6 bases, with 9 bases between. The CDR3 sequence is 13 residues long. The germline gives CDR1 SGHVS, CDR2 FNYEAQ. The CDR3 reads CASSLGQGPEAFF. The CDR3 nucleotides are TGTGCCAGCAGCTTAGGCCAGGGCCCTGAAGCTTTCTTT.

On this clonotype: This may stem from a read error, because a much larger clone lies one nucleotide away. This rearrangement joins TRBV6-5 to TRBJ1-1; D is undetermined. CDR1 MNHEY and CDR2 SVGAGI come from the germline V gene. The CDR3 extends over 14 amino acids. The CDR3 coding sequence is TGTGTCAGCAGTTACGGGATAAGGGACACTGAAGCTTTCTTT. This translates into CVSSYGIRDTEAFF.

This clonotype was found once. One base away lies a much larger clone, so this may be a sequencing read error. This chain connects TRBV11-3 to TRBJ2-1; 9 nucleotides agree with TRBD1. The germline V gene has CDR1 SGHNT and CDR2 YENEEA. There are 13 residues in the CDR3. Here the CDR3 reads CASRLDRGQGLFF. As DNA, the CDR3 is TGTGCCAGCAGATTAGATAGGGGACAGGGCCTGTTCTTC.

V usage is TRBV6-2 or TRBV6-3 and J usage is TRBJ2-7; D perhaps matches TRBD2 (5 bases). Germline V gives CDR1 MNHEY, CDR2 SVGEGT. There are 14 residues in the CDR3. V gave up 8 bases and J gave up 0 bases, with 14 bases separating them. The DNA of the CDR3 is TGTGCCAGCGGTCCAGCGGCTAGCTCCTACGAGCAGTACTTC. As protein: CASGPAASSYEQYF.

This sequence joins TRBV24-1 and TRBJ2-5, with D uncertain. V was pared by 2 bases and J by 4 bases, with 10 bases between. The CDR3 extends over 14 amino acids. Looked up from germline, CDR1 is KGHDR and CDR2 is SFDVKD. For the CDR3, the DNA is TGTGCCACCAGTGATTCCCGGGTCCTAGAGACCCAGTACTTC. It encodes CATSDSRVLETQYF.

The rearrangement links TRBV30 to TRBJ2-3, with 11 bases identical to TRBD2. Losses at the gene ends were 2 bases for V and 3 bases for J; bases not matched to a gene: 4. CDR3 length: 15 amino acids. The germline V gene encodes CDR1 GTSNPN and CDR2 SVGIG (reference sequence). CDR3 loop: CAWSIGTSGTDTQYF. Here the CDR3 DNA reads TGTGCCTGGAGTATAGGGACTAGCGGTACAGATACGCAGTATTTT.

J is TRBJ2-7 and V is TRBV7-6; 9 bases match TRBD2. The CDR3 consists of 15 residues. Germline CDR1 and CDR2: SGHVS and FNYEAQ. V shed 0 bases and J 4 bases; nucleotides not matched to a gene: 4. The CDR3 nucleotides are TGTGCCAGCAGCTTAGCTAGCGGGGGCATGTACGAGCAGTACTTC. It codes for CASSLASGGMYEQYF.

This clonotype has more than one count but fewer than ten. The chain joins TRBV6-5 to TRBJ2-3, with TRBD2 matching 7 bases. Germline assignment: CDR1 MNHEY and CDR2 SVGAGI. This CDR3 has 15 residues. The V gene end was trimmed by 4 bases and the J gene end by 3 bases; junction bases not matched to a gene: 7. The CDR3 loop is CASSSAAGATDTQYF. CDR3 bases: TGTGCCAGCAGTTCTGCGGCGGGAGCGACAGATACGCAGTATTTT.

The chain carries TRBV27 and TRBJ1-2, with 7 bases matching TRBD1. Germline V lookup: CDR1 MNHEY, CDR2 SMNVEV (reference sequence). This CDR3 is 14 amino acids long. The V segment lost 2 bases and the J segment 1 base; nucleotides outside the gene matches: 1. The CDR3 here is CASSLGTDNYGYTF. In DNA form, the CDR3 reads TGTGCCAGCAGTTTAGGGACAGATAACTATGGCTACACCTTC.

As for this clonotype: Just one base apart from a much larger clone, this may be a read error. The rearrangement uses TRBV13 and TRBJ2-1, with 13 nucleotides matching TRBD2. V shed 5 bases, J shed 5 bases, and the junction held 9 bases outside the gene matches. The CDR3 contains 17 residues. The germline CDR1 and CDR2 sequences are PRHDT and FYEKMQ (reference sequence). The CDR3 DNA follows: TGTGCCAGCAGCCCCACAACTAGCGGGAGGGCCCACAATGAGCAGTTCTTC. Amino acids: CASSPTTSGRAHNEQFF.

With regard to this clonotype: This clone may be a read error of a much larger clone one base away. The chain has TRBV12-3 or TRBV12-4 and TRBJ1-4; tentatively, D is TRBD1 (5 bases). V gave up 4 bases and J gave up 11 bases, with 17 bases separating them. This CDR3 comprises 14 residues. CDR3 sequence reads: CASSSNSREGKLFF. For the CDR3, the DNA is TGTGCCAGCAGTTCAAACAGCAGGGAGGGGAAACTGTTTTTT.

This clonotype was observed many times. The chain is built from TRBV14 and TRBJ2-1; 11 nucleotides align to TRBD1. Germline V gene lookup returns CDR1 SGHDN and CDR2 FVKESK. Unmatched junction bases numbered 5, after V lost 4 bases and J lost 6 bases. CDR3 length: 15 residues. CDR3 nucleotides: TGTGCCAGCAGCCCCCGGGGACAGGGGGGCAATGAGCAGTTCTTC. It translates to CASSPRGQGGNEQFF. Combining the CDR3 with reference TRBV14 and TRBJ2-1 gives the whole variable domain EAGVTQFPSHSVIEKGQTVTLRCDPISGHDNLYWYRRVMGKEIKFLLHFVKESKQDESGMPNNRFLAERTGGTYSTLKVQPAELEDSGVYFCASSPRGQGGNEQFFGPGTRLTVL.

This clonotype was counted at least ten times. The J gene is TRBJ2-3, the V gene TRBV4-3, with no clear D. CDR1 and CDR2 (germline): LGHNA, YSLEER. The CDR3 has 15 amino acids. V lost 0 bases and J 2 bases, leaving 9 bases between the germline ends. The CDR3 spells CASSQDHILTDTQYF. The DNA for the CDR3 is TGCGCCAGCAGCCAAGATCACATTCTCACAGATACGCAGTATTTT.

This chain uses TRBV15 with TRBJ2-3; D is unresolved. Trimming stripped 5 bases from V and 4 bases from J, with 16 bases between. CDR1 and CDR2 from the germline V gene are LNHNV and YYDKDF (reference sequence). There are 15 residues in the CDR3. CDR3 in amino acids: CATSPSTHLADTQYF. The CDR3 DNA sequence: TGTGCCACCAGCCCTTCGACCCACCTAGCAGATACGCAGTATTTT. The full variable domain, rest sourced from reference TRBV15 and TRBJ2-3, is DAMVIQNPRYQVTQFGKPVTLSCSQTLNHNVMYWYQQKSSQAPKLLFHYYDKDFNNEADTPDNFQSRRPNTSFCFLDIRSPGLGDTAMYLCATSPSTHLADTQYFGPGTRLTVL.

This clonotype appeared once. This rearrangement joins TRBV5-1 to TRBJ1-4; TRBD1 matches at 8 bases. Germline CDR1 and CDR2: SGHRS and YFSETQ. CDR3 length equals 16 residues. V gave up 2 bases and J gave up 0 bases; unmatched junction bases: 3. CDR3 coding DNA: TGCGCCAGCAGCTTCGGACAGGGCGCAACTAATGAAAAACTGTTTTTT. Translation: CASSFGQGATNEKLFF.

At least ten counts were recorded for this clonotype. This chain connects TRBV5-1 to TRBJ2-5; TRBD2 aligns across 10 bases. Germline CDR1 SGHRS, CDR2 YFSETQ. The CDR3 sequence is 13 residues long. The V gene end was trimmed by 6 bases and the J gene end by 3 bases; junction bases not matched to a gene: 2. The DNA for the CDR3 is TGCGCCAGCAACGGACTAGCGGAAGAGACCCAGTACTTC. Encoded protein: CASNGLAEETQYF.

The chain is built from TRBV10-3 and TRBJ2-1; 7 bases are shared with TRBD2. Germline loops: CDR1 ENHRY, CDR2 SYGVKD. J gave up 6 bases and V 5 bases, and 10 bases lay outside the gene matches. The CDR3 covers 15 residues. This CDR3 reads CAISLGGRGPNEQFF. CDR3 coding DNA: TGTGCCATCAGTCTCGGGGGGAGGGGTCCCAATGAGCAGTTCTTC.

V usage is TRBV19 and J usage is TRBJ1-2; tentatively, D is TRBD1 (5 bases). Germline V gives CDR1 LNHDA, CDR2 SQIVND (reference sequence). The CDR3 spans 12 residues. Trimming pared 6 bases from V and 2 bases from J, leaving 7 bases between. CDR3 sequence: CASRRQNYGYTF. DNA of the CDR3: TGTGCCAGTAGACGACAGAACTATGGCTACACCTTC. Variable domain in full (rest from reference TRBV19 and TRBJ1-2): DGGITQSPKYLFRKEGQNVTLSCEQNLNHDAMYWYRQDPGQGLRLIYYSQIVNDFQKGDIAEGYSVSREKKESFPLTVTSAQKNPTAFYLCASRRQNYGYTFGSGTRLTVV.

The chain uses TRBV29-1 and TRBJ2-5; TRBD1 is a possible D gene (6 bases). The CDR3 runs to 13 residues. Trimming took off 5 bases at V and 7 bases at J, with 17 bases between the two ends. Germline-derived CDR1 and CDR2 are SQVTM and ANQGSEA. This CDR3 is CSVLPGHRATQYF. The CDR3 nucleotides are TGCAGCGTTTTACCGGGACATCGAGCGACCCAGTACTTC.

The chain links TRBV7-2 to TRBJ2-7; no definite D call. Trimming took 5 bases from V and 3 from J, leaving 8 bases between them. Germline CDR1 is SGHTA and CDR2 is FQGNSA. This CDR3 is built from 12 residues. CDR3 coding DNA: TGTGCCAGCAGCGTGGACCGCTACGAGCAGTACTTC. This codes for CASSVDRYEQYF.

This clonotype was seen a handful of times. The chain links TRBV15 to TRBJ1-1; D remains unclear. Germline CDR1 reads LNHNV; CDR2 reads YYDKDF (reference sequence). V was pared by 0 bases and J by 3 bases, with 8 bases between. CDR3 length: 14 amino acids. The CDR3 DNA reads TGTGCCACCAGCAGAGATCCCGGGGACACTGAAGCTTTCTTT. It translates to CATSRDPGDTEAFF.

This chain joins TRBV12-3 or TRBV12-4 and TRBJ1-1, with TRBD1 matching over 7 bases. Trimming removed 5 bases from V and 1 base from J; junction bases left unmatched: 7. This CDR3 region has 15 residues. CDR3 residues: CASSTPNRGNTEAFF. The CDR3 DNA follows: TGTGCCAGCAGTACCCCCAACAGGGGGAACACTGAAGCTTTCTTT.

The J gene is TRBJ2-1, the V gene TRBV15; 11 bases fit TRBD2. V shed 1 base, J shed 6 bases, and the junction held 8 bases outside the gene matches. This CDR3 has 17 amino acids. CDR1 and CDR2 from the germline V gene are LNHNV and YYDKDF (reference sequence). The CDR3 sequence: CATSRVGGSGRANEQFF. The CDR3 nucleotides read TGTGCCACCAGCAGAGTTGGAGGTAGCGGGAGGGCCAATGAGCAGTTCTTC.

This clonotype appeared many times. CDR3 sequence reads: CASSLGLQGTTDTQYF. The CDR3 nucleotides read TGCGCCAGCAGCTTGGGACTACAGGGGACCACAGATACGCAGTATTTT. The chain carries TRBV5-1 and TRBJ2-3, with 7 bases that match TRBD1. The CDR3 is 16 amino acids. Germline values: CDR1 SGHRS, CDR2 YFSETQ. The J segment lost 2 bases and the V segment lost 0 bases, leaving 6 bases of the junction unmatched.